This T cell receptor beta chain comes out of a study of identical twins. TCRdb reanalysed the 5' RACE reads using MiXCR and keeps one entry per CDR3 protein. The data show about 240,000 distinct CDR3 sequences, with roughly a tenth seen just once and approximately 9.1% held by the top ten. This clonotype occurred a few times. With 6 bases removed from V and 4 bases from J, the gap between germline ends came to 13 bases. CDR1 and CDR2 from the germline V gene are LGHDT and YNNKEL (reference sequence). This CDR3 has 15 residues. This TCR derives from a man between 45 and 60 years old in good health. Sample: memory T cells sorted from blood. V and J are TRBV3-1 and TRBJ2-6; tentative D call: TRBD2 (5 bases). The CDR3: CASSYSSGGANVLTF. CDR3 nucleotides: TGTGCCAGCAGTTACAGCTCGGGGGGGGCCAACGTCCTGACTTTC.